This TCR beta chain was captured by sequencing in a study of cytomegalovirus exposure and HLA in healthy donors. Overall study: The roughly 120 validation repertoires used the same platform as the roughly 700 first-cohort repertoires (as reported by a later analysis).

To note about this clone: Its antigen remains unknown.

Sequencing was performed with immunoSEQ multiplex PCR; in TCRdb, only in-frame clones are kept and a portion is missing. The table records about 49,000 clones, about 90% of them present only once. The CDR3 contains 16 residues. V lost 1 base and J lost 8, with 18 bases in between. Germline assignment: CDR1 SGHVS and CDR2 FQNEAQ. Findings and limits, study-wide: The authors enumerated some 170 TCR beta chains as linked to cytomegalovirus. Cytomegalovirus status was reportedly diagnosed by the classifier with high sensitivity and specificity. According to a subsequent analysis, TCR clusters from the first cohort were inclined to appear together in the 120 validation repertoires.

The TCR originated in a man aged 18 to 29 in good health and CMV-seronegative. V and J are TRBV7-8 and TRBJ2-1; the D gene is possibly TRBD2 (5 bases). Sequenced: PBMCs. CDR3 DNA: TGTGCCAGCAGCTTAGTCAGTGGGAGCCCTTTCTATGAGCAGTTCTTC. It is translated as CASSLVSGSPFYEQFF.